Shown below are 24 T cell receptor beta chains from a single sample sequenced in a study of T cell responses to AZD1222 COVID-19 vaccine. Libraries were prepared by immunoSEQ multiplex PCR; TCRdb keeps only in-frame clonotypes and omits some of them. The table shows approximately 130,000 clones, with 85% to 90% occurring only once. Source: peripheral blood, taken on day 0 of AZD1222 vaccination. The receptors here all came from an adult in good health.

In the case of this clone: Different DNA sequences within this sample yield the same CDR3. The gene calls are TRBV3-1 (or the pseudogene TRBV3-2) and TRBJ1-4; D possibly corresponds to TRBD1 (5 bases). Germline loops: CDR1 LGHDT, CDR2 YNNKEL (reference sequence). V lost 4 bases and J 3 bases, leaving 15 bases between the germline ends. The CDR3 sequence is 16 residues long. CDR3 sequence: CASSLRTGGANEKLFF. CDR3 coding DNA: TGTGCCAGCAGCCTTAGGACCGGGGGGGCTAATGAAAAACTGTTTTTT.

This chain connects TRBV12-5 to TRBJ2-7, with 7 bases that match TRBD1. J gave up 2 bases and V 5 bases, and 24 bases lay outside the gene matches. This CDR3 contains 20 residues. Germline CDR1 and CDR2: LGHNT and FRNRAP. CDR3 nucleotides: TGTGCTAGTGGTGGCAAAAGGGACAGTTTTACCCCGCTACAAACCTACGAGCAGTACTTC. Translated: CASGGKRDSFTPLQTYEQYF.

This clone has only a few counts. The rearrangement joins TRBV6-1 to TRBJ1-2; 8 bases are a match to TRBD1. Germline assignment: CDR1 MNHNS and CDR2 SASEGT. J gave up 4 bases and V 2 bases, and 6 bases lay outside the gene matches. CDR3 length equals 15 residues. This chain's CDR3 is CASSEPGQGIYGYTF. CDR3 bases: TGTGCCAGCAGTGAACCCGGACAGGGAATCTATGGCTACACCTTC.

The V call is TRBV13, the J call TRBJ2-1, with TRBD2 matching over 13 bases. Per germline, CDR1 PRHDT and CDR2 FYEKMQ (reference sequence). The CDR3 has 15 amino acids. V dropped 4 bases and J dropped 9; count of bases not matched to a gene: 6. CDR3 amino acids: CASSSGLAGDSEQFF. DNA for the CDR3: TGTGCCAGCAGCTCCGGACTAGCGGGAGATAGTGAGCAGTTCTTC. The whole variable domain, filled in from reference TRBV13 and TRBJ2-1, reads AAGVIQSPRHLIKEKRETATLKCYPIPRHDTVYWYQQGPGQDPQFLISFYEKMQSDKGSIPDRFSAQQFSDYHSELNMSSLELGDSALYFCASSSGLAGDSEQFFGPGTRLTVL.

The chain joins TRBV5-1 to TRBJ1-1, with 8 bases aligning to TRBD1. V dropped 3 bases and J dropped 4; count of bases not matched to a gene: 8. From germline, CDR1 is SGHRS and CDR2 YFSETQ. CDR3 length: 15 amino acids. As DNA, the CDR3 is TGCGCCAGCAGCTCCGGACAGGGCCTTGGCACTGAAGCTTTCTTT. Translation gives CASSSGQGLGTEAFF.

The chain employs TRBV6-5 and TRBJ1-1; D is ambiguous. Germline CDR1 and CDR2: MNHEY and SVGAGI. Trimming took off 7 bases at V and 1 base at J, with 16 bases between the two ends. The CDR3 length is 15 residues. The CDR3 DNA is TGTGCCAGCAACCTCCAAAGGTATAGGAACACTGAAGCTTTCTTT. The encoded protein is CASNLQRYRNTEAFF.

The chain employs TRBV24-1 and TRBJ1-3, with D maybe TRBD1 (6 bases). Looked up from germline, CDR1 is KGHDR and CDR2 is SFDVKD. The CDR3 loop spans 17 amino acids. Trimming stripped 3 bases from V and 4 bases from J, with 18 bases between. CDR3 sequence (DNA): TGTGCCACCAGTGATCCCAGCCCACCAGGGGAAGGAAACACCATATATTTT. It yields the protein CATSDPSPPGEGNTIYF.

The CDR3: CAWSAGVGLFF. CDR3 nucleotides: TGTGCCTGGTCGGCGGGCGTAGGACTGTTTTTT. The chain employs TRBV30 and TRBJ1-4; D gene uncertain. The CDR3 covers 11 residues. V lost 5 bases and J 13 bases, leaving 14 bases between the germline ends. Germline CDR1 reads GTSNPN; CDR2 reads SVGIG (reference sequence).

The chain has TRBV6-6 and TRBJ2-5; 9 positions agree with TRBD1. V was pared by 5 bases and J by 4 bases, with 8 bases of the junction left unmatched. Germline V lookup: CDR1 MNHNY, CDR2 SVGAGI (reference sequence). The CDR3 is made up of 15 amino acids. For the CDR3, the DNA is TGTGCCAGCAGTCCCCTCCGGGACAGGGTAGAGACCCAGTACTTC. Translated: CASSPLRDRVETQYF.

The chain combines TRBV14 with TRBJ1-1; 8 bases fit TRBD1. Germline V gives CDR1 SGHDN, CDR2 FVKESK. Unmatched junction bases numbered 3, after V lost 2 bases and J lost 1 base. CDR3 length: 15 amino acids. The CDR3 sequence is CASSQLTGANTEAFF. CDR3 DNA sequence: TGTGCCAGCAGCCAATTGACAGGGGCGAACACTGAAGCTTTCTTT.

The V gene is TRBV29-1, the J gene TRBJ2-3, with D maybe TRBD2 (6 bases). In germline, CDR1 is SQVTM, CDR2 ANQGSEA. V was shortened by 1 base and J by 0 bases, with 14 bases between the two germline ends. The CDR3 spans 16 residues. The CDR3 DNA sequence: TGCAGCGTTGAAGGAGAGGGACTTCTGAGCACAGATACGCAGTATTTT. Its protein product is CSVEGEGLLSTDTQYF.

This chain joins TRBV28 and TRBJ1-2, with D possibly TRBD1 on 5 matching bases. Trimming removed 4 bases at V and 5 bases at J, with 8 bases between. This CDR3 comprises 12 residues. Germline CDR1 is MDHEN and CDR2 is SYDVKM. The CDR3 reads CASSSRQYGYTF. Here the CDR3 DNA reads TGTGCCAGCAGTTCCCGACAGTATGGCTACACCTTC.

The chain's CDR3 is CASRTGGAENTIYF. The CDR3 coding sequence is TGCGCCAGCCGGACAGGGGGCGCTGAAAACACCATATATTTT. The V and J genes are TRBV5-1 and TRBJ1-3; 11 positions match TRBD1. The CDR3 spans 14 residues. CDR1 SGHRS and CDR2 YFSETQ come from the germline V gene. After removal of 7 bases from V and 6 bases from J, the junction contained 6 bases not matched to a gene.

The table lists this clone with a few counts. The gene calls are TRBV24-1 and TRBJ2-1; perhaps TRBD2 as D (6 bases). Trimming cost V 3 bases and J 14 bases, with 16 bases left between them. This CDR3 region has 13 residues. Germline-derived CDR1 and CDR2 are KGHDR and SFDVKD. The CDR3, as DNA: TGTGCCACCAGTGATGCGTCGGGAGACCCCAAGTTCTTC. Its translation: CATSDASGDPKFF.

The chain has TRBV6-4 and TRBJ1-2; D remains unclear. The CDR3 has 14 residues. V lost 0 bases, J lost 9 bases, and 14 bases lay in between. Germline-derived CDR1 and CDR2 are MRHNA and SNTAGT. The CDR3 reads CASSDSRAPASYTF. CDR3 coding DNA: TGTGCCAGCAGTGACTCGCGTGCGCCGGCAAGCTACACCTTC.

The DNA for the CDR3 is TGTGCCAGCAGTTACAGTCCTGGGACAGGCGGGTCGTCTTTCTTT. Protein product: CASSYSPGTGGSSFF. The rearrangement joins TRBV6-2 or TRBV6-3 to TRBJ1-1; 8 positions match TRBD1. Germline lookup yields CDR1 MNHEY and CDR2 SVGEGT. V lost 2 bases, J lost 12 bases, and 14 bases stayed unmatched. This CDR3 is 15 amino acids long.

The chain's CDR3 is CASGLVQLGGANVGTQYF. CDR3 bases: TGTGCTAGTGGTTTGGTACAATTGGGGGGGGCGAATGTAGGGACCCAGTACTTC. The chain employs TRBV12-5 and TRBJ2-5; perhaps TRBD2 as D (7 bases). CDR1 LGHNT and CDR2 FRNRAP come from the germline V gene. Trimming removed 0 bases from V and 7 bases from J, with 24 bases in between. CDR3 size: 18 residues.

The CDR3 loop reads CAWSVSGTGGDYGYTF. CDR3 nucleotides: TGTGCCTGGAGTGTATCTGGGACAGGGGGCGACTATGGCTACACCTTC. The V call is TRBV30, the J call TRBJ1-2; 12 bases are a match to TRBD1. V shed 0 bases, J shed 3 bases, and the junction held 5 bases outside the gene matches. The V gene's germline CDR1 is GTSNPN and CDR2 SVGIG (reference sequence). The CDR3 contains 16 residues.

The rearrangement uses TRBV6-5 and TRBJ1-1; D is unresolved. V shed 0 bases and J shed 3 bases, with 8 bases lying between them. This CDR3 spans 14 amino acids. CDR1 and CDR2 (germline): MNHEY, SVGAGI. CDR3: CASSYSSRDTEAFF. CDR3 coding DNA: TGTGCCAGCAGTTACTCGTCCCGGGACACTGAAGCTTTCTTT.

The CDR3 DNA follows: TGTGCCAGCAGCTCAAACCAGAAAAACATTCAGTACTTC. Its translation: CASSSNQKNIQYF. This chain joins TRBV11-2 and TRBJ2-4; D uncertain. Germline CDR1 and CDR2: SGHAT and FQNNGV. The CDR3 length is 13 residues. Trimming shortened V by 4 bases and J by 4 bases, and 8 bases separated the two germline ends.

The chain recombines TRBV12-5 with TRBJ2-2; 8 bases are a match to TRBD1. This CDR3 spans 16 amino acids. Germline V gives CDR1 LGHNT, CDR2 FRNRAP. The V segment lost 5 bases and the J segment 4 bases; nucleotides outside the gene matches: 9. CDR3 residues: CASGRPGQVRTGELFF. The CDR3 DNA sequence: TGTGCTAGTGGTCGTCCGGGACAGGTGCGCACCGGGGAGCTGTTTTTT.

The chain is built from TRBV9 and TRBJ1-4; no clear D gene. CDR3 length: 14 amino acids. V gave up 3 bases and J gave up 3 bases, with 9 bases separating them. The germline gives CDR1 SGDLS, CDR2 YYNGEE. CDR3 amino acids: CASSGQGSNEKLFF. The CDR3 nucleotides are TGTGCCAGCAGCGGGCAAGGGTCTAATGAAAAACTGTTTTTT.

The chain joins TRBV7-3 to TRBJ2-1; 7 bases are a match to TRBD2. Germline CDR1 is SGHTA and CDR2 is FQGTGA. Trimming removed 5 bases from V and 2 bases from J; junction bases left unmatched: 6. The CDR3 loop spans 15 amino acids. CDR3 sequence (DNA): TGTGCCAGCAGCCCATCTCGGGGGGCCTACAATGAGCAGTTCTTC. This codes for CASSPSRGAYNEQFF.

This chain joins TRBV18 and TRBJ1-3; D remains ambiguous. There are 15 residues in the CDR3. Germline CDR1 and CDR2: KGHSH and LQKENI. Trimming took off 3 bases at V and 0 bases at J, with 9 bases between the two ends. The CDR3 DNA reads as TGTGCCAGCTCACCGGTCCGGAGCTCTGGAAACACCATATATTTT. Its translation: CASSPVRSSGNTIYF.